This T cell receptor beta chain was found in a study of identical twins. Germline CDR1 SGHTA, CDR2 FQGNSA. The CDR3 covers 15 residues. Comment on this clonotype: One junction end does not reproduce the germline sequence, and a read error may be involved.

Via MiXCR, TCRdb re-called the 5' RACE reads, giving one row per CDR3 protein. The table shows around 240,000 distinct CDR3 sequences, with approximately 10% occurring only once. This sequence joins TRBV7-2 and TRBJ1-1, with D possibly TRBD1 on 5 matching bases. This receptor was identified in a man aged 45 to 65 in good health. The sample consisted of memory T cells sorted from blood. The CDR3, as DNA: TGTGCCAGCAGCCTAACAGGTAGGGGTTCGACTGAACCTTTCTTT. Translation gives CASSLTGRGSTEPFF.